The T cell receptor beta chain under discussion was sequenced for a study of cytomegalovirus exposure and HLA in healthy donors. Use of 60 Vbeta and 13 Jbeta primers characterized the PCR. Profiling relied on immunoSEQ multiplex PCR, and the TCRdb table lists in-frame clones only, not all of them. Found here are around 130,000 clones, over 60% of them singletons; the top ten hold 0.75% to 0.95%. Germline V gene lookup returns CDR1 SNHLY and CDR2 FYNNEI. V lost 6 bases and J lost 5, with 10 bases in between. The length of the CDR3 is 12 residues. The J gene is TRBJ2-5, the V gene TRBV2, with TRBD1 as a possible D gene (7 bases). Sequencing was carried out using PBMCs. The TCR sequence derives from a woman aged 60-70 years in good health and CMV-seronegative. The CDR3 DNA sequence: TGTGCCAGCAGGGCAGGGGGGGAGACCCAGTACTTC. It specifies CASRAGGETQYF. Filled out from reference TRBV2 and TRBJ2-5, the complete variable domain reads EPEVTQTPSHQVTQMGQEVILRCVPISNHLYFYWYRQILGQKVEFLVSFYNNEISEKSEIFDDQFSVERPDGSNFTLKIRSTKLEDSAMYFCASRAGGETQYFGPGTRLLVL.